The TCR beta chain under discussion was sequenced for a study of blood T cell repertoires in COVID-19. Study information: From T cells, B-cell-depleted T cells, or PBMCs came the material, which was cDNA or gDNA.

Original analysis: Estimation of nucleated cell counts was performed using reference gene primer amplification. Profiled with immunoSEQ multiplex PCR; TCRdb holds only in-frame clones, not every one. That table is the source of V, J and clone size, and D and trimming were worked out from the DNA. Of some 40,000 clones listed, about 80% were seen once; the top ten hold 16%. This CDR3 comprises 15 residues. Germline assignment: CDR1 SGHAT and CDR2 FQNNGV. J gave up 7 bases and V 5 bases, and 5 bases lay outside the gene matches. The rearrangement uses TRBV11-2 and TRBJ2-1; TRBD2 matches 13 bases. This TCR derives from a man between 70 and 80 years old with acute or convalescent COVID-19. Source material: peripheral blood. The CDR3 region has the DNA TGTGCCAGCAGCGCAAGGACTAGCGGGGGAAATGAGCAGTTCTTC. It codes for CASSARTSGGNEQFF. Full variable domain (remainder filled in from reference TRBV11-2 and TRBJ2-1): EAGVAQSPRYKIIEKRQSVAFWCNPISGHATLYWYQQILGQGPKLLIQFQNNGVVDDSQLPKDRFSAERLKGVDSTLKIQPAKLEDSAVYLCASSARTSGGNEQFFGPGTRLTVL.